A selection of T cell receptor beta chains follows, all from one sample in a study of shared clonotypes between healthy human individuals. This table comes from immunoSEQ multiplex PCR, and its TCRdb copy is limited to in-frame clones, with some not included. The table has some 2,500,000 clones, over 85% seen once. The sample taken for sequencing was naive CD4+ T cells from PBMCs. The origin of the receptors is a man aged 18 to 30 in good health. Some clones in this sample may be carry-over from other donors' samples. Each CDR3 is given with its conserved first and last residue. D genes are given only for firm matches. Not every row has a clone size; where given, it reads once, few, many or a size class.

clone_size	j_call	d_call	v_call	cdr3_nt	cdr3_aa
.	TRBJ1-2	TRBD1	TRBV28	TGTGCCAGCAGTTTAATAACAGGGGGCGGGTATGGCTACACCTTC	CASSLITGGGYGYTF
.	TRBJ1-2	TRBD1	TRBV5-4	TGTGCCAGCAGCTTGAGGACAGGGGTCGTTTATGGCTACACCTTC	CASSLRTGVVYGYTF
.	TRBJ2-1	TRBD2	TRBV28	TGTGCATATGGGCTAGCGGGAGTAGCTGAGCAGTTCTTC	CAYGLAGVAEQFF
.	TRBJ2-7	TRBD2	TRBV7-3	TGTGCCAGCAGCACCTCTAGCGGGAGCTCCTACGAGCAGTACTTC	CASSTSSGSSYEQYF
.	TRBJ2-1	.	TRBV21-1	TGTGCCAGCGGCGGGAGAATCTACAATGAGCAGTTCTTC	CASGGRIYNEQFF
.	TRBJ1-1	TRBD1	TRBV7-3	TGTGCCAGCAGCTCTCAGGGGGCAACTGAAGCTTTCTTT	CASSSQGATEAFF
.	TRBJ2-4	TRBD1	TRBV27	TGTGCCAGCTGCAACCGGGACAGGGATGCCAAAAACATTCAGTACTTC	CASCNRDRDAKNIQYF
.	TRBJ1-5	.	TRBV18	TGTGCCAGCTCACCAGGCAGGGAAAGCAATCAGCCCCAGCATTTT	CASSPGRESNQPQHF
.	TRBJ2-7	.	TRBV15	TGTGCCACCAGCAGAGGGTTAGAGGACTCTTACGAGCAGTACTTC	CATSRGLEDSYEQYF
once	TRBJ1-5	.	TRBV6-6	TGTGCCAGCAGTTACCAGAGTTACCAGCCCCAGCATTTT	CASSYQSYQPQHF
.	TRBJ1-1	TRBD1	TRBV29-1	TGCAGCGTGGTCACTTGGACAGGGGACGCTGAAGCTTTCTTT	CSVVTWTGDAEAFF
.	TRBJ2-1	TRBD2	TRBV11-3	TGTGCCAGCAGCCTGGGACTAGCGGGAGGTGTTGAGCAGTTCTTC	CASSLGLAGGVEQFF
.	TRBJ2-1	.	TRBV27	TGTGCCAGCAGTTTACTGACTAGGATCCAAAACAATGAGCAGTTCTTC	CASSLLTRIQNNEQFF
.	TRBJ1-1	.	TRBV7-2	TGTGCCAGCAGCCCACGGGCAAGGGCTGCGGCTTTCTTT	CASSPRARAAAFF
once	TRBJ2-1	TRBD2	TRBV11-2	TGTGCCAGCAGCTCCGGACTAGCGGGTATGTATGAGCAGTTCTTC	CASSSGLAGMYEQFF
.	TRBJ1-5	.	TRBV15	TGTGCCACCAGCACCGACAGCAATCAGCCCCAGCATTTT	CATSTDSNQPQHF
once	TRBJ1-2	TRBD1	TRBV15	TGTGCCACCAGCAGAGATCTGGTGGGACAGGGGGCGCGAGGCTACACCTTC	CATSRDLVGQGARGYTF
.	TRBJ2-1	.	TRBV6-5	TGTGCCAGCAGTTACGGGGCCTTCTACAATGAGCAGTTCTTC	CASSYGAFYNEQFF
.	TRBJ1-1	.	TRBV28	TGTGCCAGCAGTTTCCACGACGGCGCTGAAGCTTTCTTT	CASSFHDGAEAFF
.	TRBJ2-3	.	TRBV7-2	TGTGCCAGCAGCCCGGGACACAGCACAGATACGCAGTATTTT	CASSPGHSTDTQYF
.	TRBJ1-1	.	TRBV9	TGTGCCAGCAGCGTCCACAGGAACACTGAAGCTTTCTTT	CASSVHRNTEAFF
.	TRBJ2-3	TRBD1	TRBV6-1	TGTGCCAGCAGTGGGACAGGGGGTGTAGATACGCAGTATTTT	CASSGTGGVDTQYF
.	TRBJ2-1	TRBD1	TRBV6-1	TGTGCCAATAGGTTGGGACAGGAGGTTAACAATGAGCAGTTCTTC	CANRLGQEVNNEQFF
.	TRBJ2-1	.	TRBV7-3	TGTGCCAGCAGCTACGGGCAGAACAATGAGCAGTTCTTC	CASSYGQNNEQFF
.	TRBJ2-2	.	TRBV18	TGTGCCAGCTCACCAGACACCGGGGAGCTGTTTTTT	CASSPDTGELFF
.	TRBJ2-7	.	TRBV2	TGTGCCAGCAGAGAAGGTAGAGACTACGAGCAGTACTTC	CASREGRDYEQYF
.	TRBJ2-3	.	TRBV7-6	TGTGCCAGCAGCTTATCAGATACGCAGTATTTT	CASSLSDTQYF
.	TRBJ2-1	TRBD2	TRBV4-1	TGCGCCAGCAGCCAAGCGGCAGCGGGAGGGGTTAATGAGCAGTTCTTC	CASSQAAAGGVNEQFF
.	TRBJ2-5	.	TRBV28	TGTGCCAGCAGTTTATGGTCACAGGGACTGGAGACCCAGTACTTC	CASSLWSQGLETQYF
few	TRBJ1-1	.	TRBV5-1	TGCGCCAGCAGCTTGGCCCGATTGAACACTGAAGCTTTCTTT	CASSLARLNTEAFF
.	TRBJ2-7	TRBD2	TRBV5-4	TGTGCCAGCAGCTCACAAGCGGGAGGGTACGTCGAGCAGTACTTC	CASSSQAGGYVEQYF
.	TRBJ1-2	.	TRBV19	TGTGCCAGTAGTCCTAGGTCCTATGGCTACACCTTC	CASSPRSYGYTF
.	TRBJ2-7	TRBD1	TRBV9	TGTGCCAGCAGCGTAGGTTCCAGGGACAGGGGAGACGAGCAGTACTTC	CASSVGSRDRGDEQYF
.	TRBJ2-2	.	TRBV2	TGTGCCAGCAGCCTCACCGGGGAGCTGTTTTTT	CASSLTGELFF
few	TRBJ1-1	.	TRBV5-4	TGTGCCAGCAGCTTGGAGGCGAACACTGAAGCTTTCTTT	CASSLEANTEAFF
.	TRBJ2-7	.	TRBV6-1	TGTGCCAGCAGCCCGGGATTCTACGAGCAGTACTTC	CASSPGFYEQYF
.	TRBJ2-3	.	TRBV4-2	TGTGCCAGCAGCCAAGATCCCCACAAGGATGGGAAAGATACGCAGTATTTT	CASSQDPHKDGKDTQYF
.	TRBJ2-3	TRBD1	TRBV27	TGTGCCAGCAGTTTGAGGGGACCCGGGACAGGGGGAGTTAGCACAGATACGCAGTATTTT	CASSLRGPGTGGVSTDTQYF
few	TRBJ2-7	.	TRBV28	TGTGCCAGCAGTTTCCGCTCCTACGAGCAGTACTTC	CASSFRSYEQYF
.	TRBJ2-7	TRBD1	TRBV2	TGTGCCAGCAGTGAAGCTACTCCGGGACAGGTTCTGTACTTC	CASSEATPGQVLYF
.	TRBJ1-4	TRBD1	TRBV5-4	TGTGCCAGCAGTGCCGACAGGGGGGGTGAAAAACTGTTTTTT	CASSADRGGEKLFF
.	TRBJ2-2	.	TRBV27	TGTGCCAGCAGTTTTGTAGGGGGCACCGGGGAGCTGTTTTTT	CASSFVGGTGELFF
.	TRBJ2-1	.	TRBV9	TGTGCCAGCAGCGCAGGAAGGGTGGGGCTAGCCTACAATGAGCAGTTCTTC	CASSAGRVGLAYNEQFF
.	TRBJ1-5	TRBD1	TRBV28	TGTGCCAGCAGGACCGGGACAGGCTTTAATCAGCCCCAGCATTTT	CASRTGTGFNQPQHF
.	TRBJ2-1	.	TRBV5-4	TGTGCCAGCAGCTTATTACTTGGCGGCTACAATGAGCAGTTCTTC	CASSLLLGGYNEQFF
.	TRBJ2-3	.	TRBV5-4	TGTGCCAGCAGCTTGGGCCTAACTCTTAGCACAGATACGCAGTATTTT	CASSLGLTLSTDTQYF
.	TRBJ1-4	.	TRBV27	TGTGCCAGCAGTTCCCGTGAGGGGCAAAGGGAAAAACTGTTTTTT	CASSSREGQREKLFF
.	TRBJ2-7	TRBD1	TRBV18	TGTGCCAGCTCCCCAAACAGGGGCCCCTACGAGCAGTACTTC	CASSPNRGPYEQYF
.	TRBJ2-1	TRBD1	TRBV5-1	TGCGCCAGCAGGGGGCGATTACAGGGGGCACAGGAGCAGTTCTTC	CASRGRLQGAQEQFF
.	TRBJ2-1	.	TRBV6-6	TGTGCCAGCGGGGATAGGGGTGAGCAGTTCTTC	CASGDRGEQFF
.	TRBJ2-7	.	TRBV28	TGTGCCAGCAGTGCCGGGACACTAACGCGATACGAGCAGTACTTC	CASSAGTLTRYEQYF